This T cell receptor (beta chain) was sequenced in a study of regulatory T cells in long-lasting Graves disease (dated by TCRdb to about 2021). Background for the entire study: Antithyroid drugs had been taken for less than 3 months by newly diagnosed Graves' disease patients. A total of about 35 samples underwent TCR sequencing, from about 13 patients with persistent Graves' disease and roughly 20 patients with newly diagnosed Graves' disease. Persistent Graves' disease patients were compared with newly diagnosed Graves' disease patients by peripheral blood TCR sequencing and RNA sequencing. The study took place in China and was registered as a clinical trial. The paper as a whole reports these results and caveats: Persistent patients shared more public clonotypes among themselves (around 3,000) than newly diagnosed patients did (about 970). Because the primary lesion, thyroid tissue, could not be accessed, the study looked at peripheral blood alone. Lower TCR Shannon entropy and fewer highly expanded clones were observed in persistent Graves' disease patients than in newly diagnosed patients, which suggested clonal expansion. Preferential use of TRBV28, TRBJ1-2 and TRBJ2-5 was observed in persistent disease, whereas TRBV20-1 and TRBJ2-1 were favored in newly diagnosed disease. The authors acknowledged the small sample size as a limitation that may reduce accuracy. Sequencing and analysis were restricted to the TCR beta chain.

Sample time point, as interpreted from the label and publication: newly diagnosed GD, antithyroid drugs for less than 3 months. For both TCR sequencing and RNA sequencing, RNA was extracted from PBMCs using TRIzol. The diagnosis of Graves' disease followed American Thyroid Association guidelines. Patients for the study were recruited at an endocrinology department in Xi'an, China. From each patient, about 9.7 milliliters of peripheral blood was collected into an EDTA anticoagulant tube. PBMCs were isolated by Ficoll Paque Plus density gradient separation without further T cell sorting. RNA quality was checked with an Agilent 2100 Bioanalyzer and agarose gel, and concentration with a NanoDrop 2000. Preparation of the library involved multiplex PCR. The sequencing machine was an Illumina HiSeq 4000. CDR3 regions were amplified by Arm-PCR with iRepertoire HTBI primers to construct TCR beta libraries. Before sequencing, the PCR products went through gel purification. Processing in the source paper ran as follows. A total of 62 TRBV and 14 TRBJ segments were identified across samples and were used for gene usage analysis of CDR3 amino acid clonotypes. Filtered high-quality paired reads were merged into contigs using COPE and FqMerger. BLAST was used to align contigs to IMGT TRBV, TRBD and TRBJ reference genes, and CDR3 was defined according to IMGT. Highly expanded clones were defined as clonotypes with a frequency above 0.1%. Repertoire diversity was measured by Shannon entropy, and V-J evenness by the Gini coefficient. Clonotypes shared by more than one individual were considered public. Starting from the raw public reads, TCRdb applied fastp trimming at Q25, assembled clones with MiXCR and retained in-frame beta chains. For every CDR3 protein sequence, its rows merge into one entry that carries the most common genes and DNA. The V and J calls, along with clone size, are taken from TCRdb and not from the paper's own processing. The sample has about 470,000 distinct CDR3 sequences on record, around 14% of them singletons. The biggest ten clones account for roughly a sixth of the sample.

The germline V gene encodes CDR1 MDHEN and CDR2 SYDVKM. The CDR3 runs 11 amino acids, cysteine and phenylalanine included. The sequence is cut down to CDR3 DNA, 33 bases in frame from base 1. The trim is 7 bases for V and 3 bases for J, with a gap of 4 bases between the germline ends. This clonotype was detected many times. Which antigen it targets is not known. No much larger clone is present one base from it, and per-base qualities are unavailable. The same specimen was also included in a second study, on T cells in Graves' hyperthyroidism and ophthalmopathy. The second study, in turn, reports: Stable Graves' hyperthyroidism was defined as the absence of progression to ophthalmopathy over 18 months of follow-up. Hyperthyroidism patients were aged 18 to 65 years and newly diagnosed, with disease duration of less than 2 months. Patients with uncontrolled infections, other autoimmune diseases, pregnancy or lactation were excluded. Diagnoses were based on clinical symptoms, serum thyroxine and TRAb, thyroid ultrasound and orbital computed tomography. The first round of RT-PCR for the TCR CDR3 was performed with the HTBI primer set and the Qiagen OneStep RT-PCR kit. Most expanded thyroid clonotypes (frequency above 0.001) were also detected in blood, a finding suggesting that blood repertoires may reflect thyroid immune responses. In cross-validation, a model built on a 13 V-J signature told ophthalmopathy apart from stable hyperthyroidism with 87.88% sensitivity and around 84% specificity, and in testing the same model reached 80%/75%. In validation, the model predicted progression to ophthalmopathy with approximately 70% sensitivity and 72% to 85% specificity, a median of 6.5 months before onset. To identify distinguishing TCR V-J signatures, a discovery cohort of about 100 patients was used, comprising 43 with Graves' ophthalmopathy and approximately 58 with stable Graves' hyperthyroidism. Prospective prediction of ophthalmopathy was tested in an independent validation cohort of 18 to 20 hyperthyroidism patients and 17 patients who later progressed to ophthalmopathy. The 100 discovery patients were randomly split 7:3 into training and test sets. In roughly six Graves' hyperthyroidism patients, the study also compared T-cell repertoires from thyroid tissue with T-cell repertoires from blood. Once sampling was done, hyperthyroidism patients were given methimazole at a starting dose of 30 mg daily, whereas ophthalmopathy patients were given high-dose intravenous methylprednisolone. The libraries were constructed in a second round of multiplex PCR and then size-selected and purified. Libraries were sequenced paired-end with 100 bp reads on an Illumina HiSeq2000. Raw data were processed with SOAPnuke, discarding reads with adapters, uncalled bases, mean Phred below 15, or no exact constant-primer or identifier match. High-quality paired reads were merged with COPE v1.2.5, and unique nucleotide sequences were defined as clonotypes. MiTCR v1.1 was used to align the clonotypes against IMGT TRBV, TRBD and TRBJ reference segments. The analysis included only V-J combinations with a frequency above 0.0001, which together covered more than 98% of the repertoires. A TCS score was defined as the ratio of F50 (clonal expansion) to E x V (chaos), with BLOSUM62-based TCRdist applied between CDR3 peptides within each V-J. Welch's t-statistics and random forest reduced roughly 540 V-J features to fewer than 15, which were used in a naive Bayes classifier (R e1071). No statistical method was used to fix the sample size in advance, and group allocation was not hidden from the investigators. The paper describes TCR Vbeta CDR3 sequencing of 135 peripheral blood samples, made up of around 41 ophthalmopathy patients, around 78 hyperthyroidism patients and roughly 17 progressor patients.

This clonotype originated in a woman in her twenties or thirties with Graves disease. Donor details come from another sample of the same person, matched by shared clones. The sequences come from peripheral blood mononuclear cells (PBMCs), collected at new diagnosis, from a patient treated with antithyroid drugs. The chain couples TRBV28 to TRBJ2-1, with the D gene uncertain. The sequenced DNA: TGTGCCAGCAATTACTACAATGAGCAGTTCTTC. Its protein is CASNYYNEQFF.